These T cell receptor beta chains were read from a single sample in a study of cytomegalovirus exposure and HLA in healthy donors. Assay: immunoSEQ multiplex PCR; the TCRdb copy retains only in-frame clones and omits some. The profile shows approximately 150,000 clones, around four fifths of them singletons. Sequenced sample: PBMCs. The origin of the receptors is a man in his fifties or sixties in good health and CMV-seropositive. CDR3s include the opening cysteine and the closing phenylalanine or tryptophan. D genes are given only for firm matches. Size values are once, few and many counts, or a class for expanded clones, and some rows have none.

size: few; D: -; J: TRBJ2-3; V: TRBV15; length: 15; DNA: TGTGCCACCAGCAGAGTCCAGGAATACACAGATACGCAGTATTTT; CDR3: CATSRVQEYTDTQYF
size: once; D: TRBD1; J: TRBJ1-3; V: TRBV2; length: 16; DNA: TGTGCCAGCAGCTTGGACAGGGTAATTACTGGAAACACCATATATTTT; CDR3: CASSLDRVITGNTIYF
size: -; D: TRBD2; J: TRBJ2-7; V: TRBV5-6; length: 18; DNA: TGTGCCAGCAGCTTGCAGACTAGCGGGAGGCACCTCTCCTACGAGCAGTACTTC; CDR3: CASSLQTSGRHLSYEQYF
size: -; D: TRBD1; J: TRBJ2-5; V: TRBV5-1; length: 14; DNA: TGCGCCAGCAGCCGGGACAGGCCACAAGAGACCCAGTACTTC; CDR3: CASSRDRPQETQYF
size: -; D: -; J: TRBJ2-3; V: TRBV6-5; length: 12; DNA: TGTGCCAGCAGTTTTGGGCGAGATACGCAGTATTTT; CDR3: CASSFGRDTQYF
size: -; D: -; J: TRBJ2-1; V: TRBV28; length: 14; DNA: TGTGCCAGCAGCGAAAGGGGGAGGGTCAATGAGCAGTTCTTC; CDR3: CASSERGRVNEQFF
size: -; D: -; J: TRBJ2-1; V: TRBV7-9; length: 17; DNA: TGTGCCAGCAGCTTAGCGGGTGGGACAAGCTCCTACAATGAGCAGTTCTTC; CDR3: CASSLAGGTSSYNEQFF
size: -; D: TRBD2; J: TRBJ2-7; V: TRBV11-2; length: 16; DNA: TGTGCCAGCAGCTCCCTAGCGGGGGGGAAAATCTACGAGCAGTACTTC; CDR3: CASSSLAGGKIYEQYF
size: -; D: TRBD2; J: TRBJ2-1; V: TRBV6-5; length: 15; DNA: TGTGCCAGCAGTTACGTTAGCGGGATTTACAATGAGCAGTTCTTC; CDR3: CASSYVSGIYNEQFF
size: -; D: -; J: TRBJ2-1; V: TRBV28; length: 16; DNA: TGTGCCAGCAGTCCGCCTCCTACTTACTCCTACAATGAGCAGTTCTTC; CDR3: CASSPPPTYSYNEQFF
size: -; D: TRBD2; J: TRBJ2-7; V: TRBV5-4; length: 15; DNA: TGTGCCAGCAGCTTGGCTAGCGGGGTCTCCTACGAGCAGTACTTC; CDR3: CASSLASGVSYEQYF
size: -; D: -; J: TRBJ2-3; V: TRBV7-9; length: 14; DNA: TGTGCCAGCAGCTTTGGGCCTAACACGTGGGCGCAGTATTTT; CDR3: CASSFGPNTWAQYF
size: -; D: -; J: TRBJ2-5; V: TRBV2; length: 13; DNA: TGTGCCAGCCGGAGAGGGCGTGTAGAGACCCAGTACTTC; CDR3: CASRRGRVETQYF
size: few; D: TRBD1; J: TRBJ1-4; V: TRBV6-5; length: 15; DNA: TGTGCCAGCAGTCACGGGACAGGGGTGAATGAAAAACTGTTTTTT; CDR3: CASSHGTGVNEKLFF
size: few; D: TRBD1; J: TRBJ2-7; V: TRBV4-2; length: 15; DNA: TGTGCCAGCAGCCAACACCGGGACAGTCTCTACGAGCAGTACTTC; CDR3: CASSQHRDSLYEQYF
size: -; D: -; J: TRBJ1-4; V: TRBV6-5; length: 14; DNA: TGTGCCAGCAGTTACGGACAGTCAAATGAAAAACTGTTTTTT; CDR3: CASSYGQSNEKLFF
size: -; D: -; J: TRBJ1-2; V: TRBV7-2; length: 17; DNA: TGTGCCAGCAGCTTTAGGGGGACGCGGGCTGATGACTATGGCTACACCTTC; CDR3: CASSFRGTRADDYGYTF
size: -; D: TRBD1; J: TRBJ2-7; V: TRBV27; length: 15; DNA: TGTGCCAGCAGTAATTGGGACAGGGGCAGTATAGGGCAGTACTTC; CDR3: CASSNWDRGSIGQYF
size: -; D: -; J: TRBJ2-2; V: TRBV7-6; length: 13; DNA: TGTGCCAGCAGGCTTCAGGGTTCCGGGGAGCTGTTTTTT; CDR3: CASRLQGSGELFF
size: once; D: TRBD2; J: TRBJ2-3; V: TRBV7-9; length: 15; DNA: TGTGCCAGCAGCCCACTAGCGATGAGCACAGATACGCAGTATTTT; CDR3: CASSPLAMSTDTQYF
size: -; D: TRBD1; J: TRBJ2-7; V: TRBV5-8; length: 12; DNA: TGTGCCAGCAGCTTGACAGGGGACGAGCAGTACTTC; CDR3: CASSLTGDEQYF
size: -; D: -; J: TRBJ2-1; V: TRBV4-2; length: 13; DNA: TGTGCCAGCAGCCAAGATCTGGGGCGTGAATTGTTCTTC; CDR3: CASSQDLGRELFF